This is a list of T cell receptor beta chains from one sample in a study of Ad26.COV2.S vaccination and SARS-CoV-2 variants. Libraries were prepared by immunoSEQ multiplex PCR; TCRdb keeps only in-frame clonotypes and omits some of them. This table has roughly 700,000 clones, 80% to 90% appearing once. Material: peripheral blood, obtained in a trial of Ad26.COV2.S vaccine versus placebo. Source of these receptors: a person aged 18-65 years who received the Ad26.COV2.S COVID-19 vaccine or a placebo. The CDR3 runs from the conserved cysteine through the conserved F or W. The order of the fields is V gene, D gene, clone size, J gene, CDR3 protein, CDR3 DNA. The D gene is left open where the match is weak. For some rows the clone size is stated as once, few or many, or as a class when expanded; others skip it.

TRBV19	TRBD1	few	TRBJ2-3	CASRDRGTDTQYF	TGTGCCAGCCGGGACAGAGGCACAGATACGCAGTATTTT
TRBV19	TRBD1	-	TRBJ1-5	CASHAGTGVNSNQPQHF	TGTGCCAGCCACGCCGGGACAGGGGTCAATAGCAATCAGCCCCAGCATTTT
TRBV30	TRBD2	-	TRBJ2-3	CAWSVASGNTDTQYF	TGTGCCTGGAGTGTGGCTAGCGGCAACACAGATACGCAGTATTTT
TRBV7-3	-	-	TRBJ2-1	CASSLTGSSYNEQFF	TGTGCCAGCAGCTTGACGGGTAGCTCCTACAATGAGCAGTTCTTC
TRBV30	-	-	TRBJ1-1	CACQVEGTEAFF	TGTGCCTGCCAGGTAGAGGGAACTGAAGCTTTCTTT
TRBV6-5	TRBD1	-	TRBJ1-5	CATRRGGNQPQHF	TGTGCCACACGCAGGGGGGGCAATCAGCCCCAGCATTTT
TRBV5-1	TRBD2	-	TRBJ2-1	CASSFGGSKYNEQFF	TGCGCCAGCAGCTTCGGCGGGAGCAAGTACAATGAGCAGTTCTTC
TRBV5-5	-	-	TRBJ1-2	CASSFGQSGDYGYTF	TGTGCCAGCAGCTTCGGACAGTCGGGGGACTATGGCTACACCTTC
TRBV18	TRBD2	few	TRBJ2-1	CASSLNPPGTSGRHEQFF	TGTGCCAGCTCACTAAACCCTCCCGGGACTAGCGGGCGCCATGAGCAGTTCTTC
TRBV9	-	-	TRBJ2-7	CASSVGGSGEQYF	TGTGCCAGCAGCGTAGGGGGTTCAGGCGAGCAGTACTTC
TRBV6-6	-	-	TRBJ1-2	CASSYPTDNYGYTF	TGTGCCAGCAGTTACCCCACAGACAACTATGGCTACACCTTC
TRBV6-5	-	once	TRBJ1-5	CASTGDLNQPQHF	TGTGCCAGCACTGGGGACCTCAATCAGCCCCAGCATTTT
TRBV5-1	-	-	TRBJ2-5	CASSLALGSETQYF	TGCGCCAGCAGCTTGGCCTTGGGGTCTGAGACCCAGTACTTC
TRBV10-3	TRBD1	-	TRBJ2-1	CAISESGTGISYNEQFF	TGTGCCATCAGTGAGTCAGGGACAGGAATCTCCTACAATGAGCAGTTCTTC
TRBV30	-	-	TRBJ1-2	CAWSVVWEGDGYTF	TGTGCCTGGAGTGTGGTGTGGGAAGGGGATGGCTACACCTTC
TRBV6-5	-	-	TRBJ2-3	CASSPQGAGTDTQYF	TGTGCCAGCAGCCCCCAGGGAGCGGGCACAGATACGCAGTATTTT
TRBV14	TRBD1	-	TRBJ2-2	CASSQLQGTGELFF	TGTGCCAGCAGCCAGCTACAGGGGACCGGGGAGCTGTTTTTT
TRBV27	TRBD1	-	TRBJ1-1	CASSLQGARTEAFF	TGTGCCAGCAGTCTCCAGGGGGCGCGCACTGAAGCTTTCTTT
TRBV6-5	-	-	TRBJ2-5	CASSVQETQYF	TGTGCCAGCTCAGTCCAAGAGACCCAGTACTTC
TRBV10-2	TRBD1	-	TRBJ2-1	CASSDRDRPYNEQFF	TGCGCCAGCAGTGACCGGGACAGGCCCTACAATGAGCAGTTCTTC
TRBV4-2	-	few	TRBJ2-1	CASSAITFSYNEQFF	TGTGCCAGCAGCGCTATTACATTCTCCTACAATGAGCAGTTCTTC
TRBV19	TRBD1	once	TRBJ2-5	CASSSRQGPETQYF	TGTGCCAGTAGTTCACGACAGGGTCCGGAGACCCAGTACTTC
TRBV30	TRBD1	-	TRBJ2-5	CAWSDPGTGVIGTQYF	TGTGCCTGGAGCGACCCCGGGACAGGGGTAATCGGGACCCAGTACTTC
TRBV24-1	TRBD1	-	TRBJ2-5	CATSDPRTGNQQETQYF	TGTGCCACCAGTGATCCCCGGACAGGGAATCAGCAAGAGACCCAGTACTTC
TRBV9	-	-	TRBJ1-5	CASSVGGGNQPQHF	TGTGCCAGCAGCGTAGGGGGAGGCAATCAGCCCCAGCATTTT
TRBV11-3	-	-	TRBJ2-1	CASSLEAFNEQFF	TGTGCCAGCAGCTTAGAGGCCTTTAATGAGCAGTTCTTC
TRBV18	-	-	TRBJ2-2	CASSPGLSTGELFF	TGTGCCAGCTCACCGGGACTGTCCACCGGGGAGCTGTTTTTT
TRBV7-6	-	-	TRBJ1-6	CASSSGQVMASPLHF	TGTGCCAGCAGCTCGGGGCAAGTTATGGCTTCACCCCTCCACTTT
TRBV7-2	TRBD1	-	TRBJ2-7	CASSSWGTGGSYEQYF	TGTGCCAGCAGCTCTTGGGGGACAGGGGGATCCTACGAGCAGTACTTC
TRBV4-2	-	-	TRBJ2-2	CASSQDGNTGELFF	TGTGCCAGCAGCCAAGATGGGAACACCGGGGAGCTGTTTTTT
TRBV27	TRBD2	once	TRBJ2-1	CASSSQGGRAPTYNEQFF	TGTGCCAGCAGTTCCCAGGGCGGGAGGGCCCCCACCTACAATGAGCAGTTCTTC
TRBV5-4	-	-	TRBJ1-6	CASSLGTVAPLHF	TGTGCCAGCAGCTTGGGGACAGTGGCGCCCCTCCACTTT
TRBV29-1	TRBD1	-	TRBJ2-5	CSADRGLKETQYF	TGCAGCGCGGACAGGGGGCTGAAAGAGACCCAGTACTTC
TRBV27	-	-	TRBJ2-3	CASSLEGGVPSTDTQYF	TGTGCCAGCAGTTTAGAAGGCGGAGTACCGAGCACAGATACGCAGTATTTT
TRBV5-6	-	-	TRBJ2-5	CASSYGDLQETQYF	TGTGCCAGCAGTTACGGGGACCTCCAAGAGACCCAGTACTTC
TRBV6-6	TRBD1	-	TRBJ2-7	CASRTTGGNEQYF	TGTGCCAGCAGAACGACAGGGGGCAACGAGCAGTACTTC
TRBV2	-	-	TRBJ1-2	CASSWDWEGYTF	TGTGCCAGCAGTTGGGACTGGGAGGGCTACACCTTC
TRBV5-1	-	-	TRBJ1-6	CASSWSDNSPLHF	TGCGCCAGCAGTTGGTCAGACAATTCACCCCTCCACTTT
TRBV2	TRBD1	-	TRBJ2-7	CASSDGDRVYEQYF	TGTGCCAGCAGTGACGGGGACAGGGTCTACGAGCAGTACTTC
TRBV2	-	-	TRBJ1-5	CAGGGGKQPQHF	TGTGCTGGGGGCGGAGGGAAACAGCCCCAGCATTTT
TRBV13	-	-	TRBJ1-4	CASSADLGEKLFF	TGTGCCAGCAGCGCCGATTTGGGCGAGAAACTGTTTTTT
TRBV19	-	few	TRBJ1-2	CASSITGINYGYTF	TGTGCCAGTAGTATAACAGGGATTAACTATGGCTACACCTTC
TRBV5-6	TRBD1	-	TRBJ1-2	CASSRDRYGYTF	TGTGCCAGCAGCCGGGACAGATATGGCTACACCTTC
TRBV28	-	once	TRBJ2-7	CASSAFLYEQYF	TGTGCCAGCAGTGCTTTCTTATACGAGCAGTACTTC
TRBV19	TRBD1	-	TRBJ2-6	CASRQGPPLWANVLTF	TGTGCCAGTCGACAGGGGCCCCCTCTCTGGGCCAACGTCCTGACTTTC
TRBV29-1	-	-	TRBJ1-4	CSARGEKLFF	TGCAGCGCCAGGGGAGAAAAACTGTTTTTT
TRBV29-1	-	-	TRBJ2-5	CSLSEQLQETQYF	TGCAGCCTATCGGAACAGCTCCAAGAGACCCAGTACTTC